This TCR beta chain comes out of a study of OX40 agonist ivuxolimab in advanced cancers. Regarding the complete study: Ivuxolimab was an agonistic, fully human IgG2 monoclonal antibody directed against OX40 (CD134), a costimulatory receptor. Intravenous ivuxolimab was administered to patients every 2 weeks at six dose levels: 0.01, 0.1, 0.3, 1.5, 3 and 10 mg/kg. Of the approximately 50 dose-escalation patients, hepatocellular carcinoma was present in 19, melanoma in around 15, renal cell carcinoma in 9 and head and neck cancer in 9. In the dose-escalation cohort, more than 80% of patients were male, and the mean age was roughly 60 years with a range of roughly 20 to 79. Patients were allowed to have had prior anti-PD-1, anti-PD-L1 or anti-CTLA-4 therapy, and 40% of the dose-escalation patients had previously received checkpoint inhibitors. Partial responses were achieved by three dose-escalation patients, of whom one had hepatocellular carcinoma and two had cutaneous melanoma. Peripheral TCRbeta sequencing was intended to test whether TCR sequence diversity was altered and clonal T-cell expansion was caused by ivuxolimab. The paper reports the monotherapy dose-escalation portion (N ≈ 50 patients) of the phase I ivuxolimab trial.

To note about this clone: It has no known antigen specificity. The input lacks base qualities; no much larger clone sits a single base away.

For sequencing of the TCRbeta CDR3 region, genomic DNA was extracted from the sorted cells. TCRbeta CDR3 regions were sequenced using the immunoSEQ Assay. TCRdb stores this immuneACCESS table with in-frame sequences only. Part of the clones is absent; in the studies checked, under half of the shortfall reflects unresolved V genes, and no reason is known for the rest. This sample is represented by 50,000 or so clones; roughly 79% of them were singletons. The top ten constitute roughly 8.6% of the sample. Overall study outcomes, separate from this receptor: After ivuxolimab, more expanded clones were found on average in CD8+ T cells than in CD4+ T cells. Partial responders in the 0.1-3.0 mg/kg groups had among the lowest normalized peripheral clonal expansion, especially among CD8+ T cells. Low levels of normalized T-cell clonal expansion were also seen in some patients who did not respond. At doses of 0.1 to 3.0 mg/kg, clonal expansion of both CD4+ and CD8+ T cells in blood was seen between baseline and week 6. Which antigens the clonally expanded peripheral T cells were specific for was not determined.

CDR1 WNHNN and CDR2 SYGVQD are derived from the germline V gene (reference sequence). V is reduced by 3 bases and J by 5 bases, leaving a spacing of 17 bases between them. Inclusive of the bounding cysteine and phenylalanine, the CDR3 is 16 residues long. Of all the DNA, just the CDR3 is kept, 48 bases in frame from base 1. Patients with autoimmune disease history or receiving systemic immunosuppression were excluded from the trial. Peripheral blood for TCR sequencing was drawn from every dose cohort at baseline, at cycle 4 day 1 and at cycle 7 day 1. The samples were taken from a phase I, first-in-human, multicenter, open-label dose-escalation trial of ivuxolimab. The trial enrolled adults with locally advanced or metastatic head and neck squamous cell, hepatocellular, melanoma or renal cell carcinoma. CD4+ and CD8+ T cells were sorted separately from peripheral blood before TCR sequencing.

The sequence was obtained from an adult with an advanced solid tumor such as melanoma, head and neck, liver or kidney cancer. Here the chain combines TRBV10-1 and TRBJ2-1, with the D gene not clear enough to name. This sample comprised CD4+ or CD8+ T cells sorted from blood, obtained in a trial of the OX40 agonist ivuxolimab. The DNA sequence is given as TGCGCCAGCAGTGACCCACAACAACTGAGGCACAATGAGCAGTTCTTC. Its protein is CASSDPQQLRHNEQFF.